The next 4 T cell receptor beta chains were all read from a single sample in a study of T-cell memory formation after mild COVID-19. TCRdb ran MiXCR on the 5' RACE reads and lists one entry per CDR3 protein. Of around 530,000 distinct CDR3 sequences in the sample, 20% to 25% were seen once. Sequenced input: PBMCs or a T cell subset sorted from them (not recorded which). These TCRs come from an adult woman who had mild COVID-19 (a few samples of this study predate the infection). Cell type and time point are not known.

This clonotype was found a few times. The gene calls are TRBV29-1 and TRBJ1-4; a weak D match, TRBD1 (5 bases). V was cut by 7 bases and J by 8 bases, with 17 bases left in between. From germline, CDR1 is SQVTM and CDR2 ANQGSEA. The CDR3 runs 13 residues. CDR3 region: CSAEEGLEEKLFF. CDR3 DNA sequence: TGCAGCGCCGAGGAGGGGTTGGAAGAAAAACTGTTTTTT.

This clonotype was seen a handful of times. This sequence joins TRBV5-1 and TRBJ2-5; D possibly matches TRBD1 or TRBD2 (5 bases each). This CDR3 has 15 amino acids. V was shortened by 0 bases and J by 3 bases, with 12 bases between the two germline ends. Germline lookup yields CDR1 SGHRS and CDR2 YFSETQ. CDR3 sequence: CASSLASGREETQYF. In DNA, the CDR3 is TGCGCCAGCAGCTTGGCGTCAGGGAGAGAAGAGACCCAGTACTTC. The variable domain in full, completed from reference TRBV5-1 and TRBJ2-5, reads KAGVTQTPRYLIKTRGQQVTLSCSPISGHRSVSWYQQTPGQGLQFLFEYFSETQRNKGNFPGRFSGRQFSNSRSEMNVSTLELGDSALYLCASSLASGREETQYFGPGTRLLVL.

The J gene is TRBJ2-2, the V gene TRBV7-3; D might be TRBD2 (5 bases). Germline CDR1 reads SGHTA; CDR2 reads FQGTGA. The CDR3 has 14 residues. Trimming took off 2 bases at V and 6 bases at J, with 10 bases between the two ends. CDR3 sequence: CASSLGAAAGELFF. DNA for the CDR3: TGTGCCAGCAGCTTAGGCGCAGCGGCCGGGGAGCTGTTTTTT.

The J gene is TRBJ1-2, the V gene TRBV7-9; the D is unclear. CDR3 size: 12 residues. V shed 2 bases and J shed 5 bases, with 6 bases lying between them. In germline, CDR1 is SEHNR, CDR2 FQNEAQ (reference sequence). As DNA, the CDR3 is TGTGCCAGCAGCTTATCACCATATGGCTACACCTTC. Its protein product is CASSLSPYGYTF. Complete variable domain (other parts from reference TRBV7-9 and TRBJ1-2): DTGVSQNPRHKITKRGQNVTFRCDPISEHNRLYWYRQTLGQGPEFLTYFQNEAQLEKSRLLSDRFSAERPKGSFSTLEIQRTEQGDSAMYLCASSLSPYGYTFGSGTRLTVV.